The TCR beta chain under discussion was sequenced for a study of blood T cell repertoires in COVID-19. As for the study in general: Some COVID-19 samples were acute and others convalescent; all came from the United States, Italy and Spain.

Participant-given clinical history determined each cohort assignment. As originally analysed: Amplification from reference gene primers served as the basis for estimated nucleated cell counts. TCRdb's table, derived via immunoSEQ multiplex PCR, lists solely in-frame clones and lacks some. The D gene and trimming were derived from the DNA, and the V and J assignments and clone size from that table. The repertoire consists of approximately 300,000 clones, with roughly 86% occurring once and the leading ten covering about 2.7%. Germline CDR1 LNHDA, CDR2 SQIVND (reference sequence). V trimming: 5 bases; J trimming: 7 bases; junction bases outside the gene matches: 12. The CDR3 sequence is 15 residues long.

The rearrangement uses TRBV19 and TRBJ2-3; 7 bases map to TRBD1. This clonotype was sampled from a woman aged 18-30 years who had recovered from COVID-19. Sample: PBMCs or T cells enriched from blood (not recorded which). The CDR3 region is CASSPSVTGDYTQYF. The DNA for the CDR3 is TGTGCCAGTAGTCCTTCCGTCACAGGGGATTATACGCAGTATTTT.